These 8 T cell receptor beta chains were all obtained from the same sample, sequenced in a study of blood T cells in healthy people across ages. Then a second PCR, running about 6 to 12 cycles, was carried out with a sample-barcoded 5' primer and a J-beta primer mix. TCRdb reprocessed the 5' RACE reads via MiXCR and lists one record per CDR3 protein. Among over 500,000 distinct CDR3 sequences listed, under 65% were seen once. Sequencing was done on a sample of blood. These receptors came from a woman older than 75 in good health.

The CDR3 here is CASSYFFTGDGTEAFF. CDR3 DNA: TGTGCCAGCAGTTACTTTTTCACAGGAGATGGTACTGAAGCTTTCTTT. The chain links TRBV6-5 to TRBJ1-1; D perhaps matches TRBD1 (5 bases). This CDR3 is 16 amino acids long. Germline V gene lookup returns CDR1 MNHEY and CDR2 SVGAGI. V was shortened by 1 base and J by 5 bases, with 17 bases between the two germline ends.

J is TRBJ2-2 and V is TRBV7-2; D is unclear. Looked up from germline, CDR1 is SGHTA and CDR2 is FQGNSA. Trimming took 7 bases from V and 2 from J, leaving 11 bases between them. There are 14 residues in the CDR3. CDR3 coding DNA: TGTGCCAGCACCCACCCCCCTAACACCGGGGAGCTGTTTTTT. This sequence encodes CASTHPPNTGELFF.

V usage is TRBV3-1 and J usage is TRBJ1-1; D is uncertain. The CDR3 is 13 amino acids. Germline-derived CDR1 and CDR2 are LGHDT and YNNKEL (reference sequence). V was clipped by 0 bases and J by 3 bases, with 5 bases between them. The CDR3 is CASSQDEYTEAFF. CDR3 sequence (DNA): TGTGCCAGCAGCCAAGATGAGTACACTGAAGCTTTCTTT. The entire variable domain, with the rest obtained from reference TRBV3-1 and TRBJ1-1, is as follows: DTAVSQTPKYLVTQMGNDKSIKCEQNLGHDTMYWYKQDSKKFLKIMFSYNNKELIINETVPNRFSPKSPDKAHLNLHINSLELGDSAVYFCASSQDEYTEAFFGQGTRLTVV.

This clonotype came up a few times. V gene TRBV5-1 combines with J gene TRBJ2-7; 9 bases are shared with TRBD1. This CDR3 comprises 14 residues. Germline CDR1 SGHRS, CDR2 YFSETQ. V gave up 6 bases and J gave up 7 bases; unmatched junction bases: 11. The CDR3 is CASTRDRVPDEQYF. The CDR3 DNA reads TGCGCCAGCACTCGGGACAGGGTCCCGGATGAGCAGTACTTC.

The J gene is TRBJ1-6, the V gene TRBV7-9; 10 bases align to TRBD1. Germline V lookup: CDR1 SEHNR, CDR2 FQNEAQ (reference sequence). The trim removed 3 bases at V and 9 bases at J, leaving 8 bases unmatched. This CDR3 is 16 amino acids long. The CDR3 here is CASSFGPGTGASPLHF. The DNA of the CDR3 is TGTGCCAGCAGCTTTGGCCCCGGGACAGGGGCTTCACCCCTCCACTTT.

J is TRBJ1-2 and V is TRBV29-1, with 7 bases matching TRBD1. The V gene end was trimmed by 3 bases and the J gene end by 5 bases; junction bases not matched to a gene: 18. The length of the CDR3 is 17 residues. CDR1 SQVTM and CDR2 ANQGSEA come from the germline V gene. The CDR3 region has the DNA TGCAGCGTTGATCCCGGGTCGTATCGGGACAGTAAATATGGCTACACCTTC. This gives the protein CSVDPGSYRDSKYGYTF.

The chain joins TRBV20-1 to TRBJ2-3, with 10 bases that match TRBD2. The CDR3 consists of 15 residues. V lost 6 bases and J lost 4; bases outside the gene matches: 10. Germline V gene lookup returns CDR1 DFQATT and CDR2 SNEGSKA (reference sequence). The CDR3 is CSADQLAGKADTQYF. In nucleotides, the CDR3 is TGCAGTGCCGACCAACTAGCGGGAAAGGCAGATACGCAGTATTTT.

DNA for the CDR3: TGTGCCAGTAGCCCGATCAGGTCCGAGCAGTACTTC. Translated: CASSPIRSEQYF. The chain recombines TRBV6-6 with TRBJ2-5; no reliable D call. With the DNA end fitting TRBJ2-7 better, the J assignment may be wrong. This CDR3 spans 12 amino acids. Germline assignment: CDR1 MNHNY and CDR2 SVGAGI (reference sequence).